This TCR beta chain was recovered during a study of blood T cell repertoires in COVID-19. Looking at the study overall: Donors in the United States, Italy and Spain gave samples during acute or convalescent COVID-19. In each case, the material was cDNA or gDNA derived from T cells, B-cell-depleted T cells, or PBMCs.

Recovery among Cohort 3 donors was established by two negative PCRs, clearance, or symptom resolution. Repertoires were generated with immunoSEQ multiplex PCR, while TCRdb's copy carries only in-frame clones and drops some. There are roughly 250,000 clones in the sample; around 90% occur only once, and over 1.5% lies in the top ten. The sequencing sample was made of PBMCs or T cells enriched from blood (not recorded which). The TCR sequence derives from a woman aged 18-29 years who had recovered from COVID-19.

The DNA for the CDR3 is TGTGCCAGCAGTAGCGCAGGGGTTAATTCACCCCTCCACTTT. Protein: CASSSAGVNSPLHF. The V and J genes are TRBV7-3 and TRBJ1-6; D is possibly TRBD1 (6 bases). The V end lost 6 bases, the J end lost 6 bases, and 12 bases lay between the germline ends. This CDR3 region has 14 residues. Per germline, CDR1 SGHTA and CDR2 FQGTGA.